The 25 T cell receptor beta chains reported below all come from one sample, sequenced in a study of Ad26.COV2.S vaccination and SARS-CoV-2 variants. Treatment meaning: approximately 18 received Ad26.COV2.S at low or high dose, single or two shots; roughly five received placebo; per-sample allocation not given. The samples date from day 63 after the first vaccine or placebo injection. Clones were read by immunoSEQ multiplex PCR, and TCRdb kept only the in-frame ones, dropping some. The table includes 200,000 to 250,000 clones, roughly 90% detected once. The specimen comprised peripheral blood, sampled in a trial of Ad26.COV2.S vaccine versus placebo. Receptors originate from a person between 18 and 65 years old who received the Ad26.COV2.S COVID-19 vaccine or a placebo.

The chain couples TRBV15 to TRBJ1-6, with a tentative D call TRBD1 (6 bases). V was clipped by 0 bases and J by 6 bases, with 9 bases between them. Germline CDR1 LNHNV, CDR2 YYDKDF (reference sequence). The length of the CDR3 is 15 residues. CDR3 residues: CATSRDPDSNSPLHF. The CDR3 DNA follows: TGTGCCACCAGCAGAGACCCGGACAGTAATTCACCCCTCCACTTT.

CDR3 DNA sequence: TGTGCCAGCAGCCCCCCGAGGCGGGGGCTCTACTATGGCTACACCTTC. It specifies CASSPPRRGLYYGYTF. This chain joins TRBV3-1 (or the pseudogene TRBV3-2) and TRBJ1-2; weak D call: TRBD1 (6 bases). Germline V gene data show CDR1 as LGHDT and CDR2 as YNNKEL (reference sequence). V was shortened by 4 bases and J by 3 bases, with 18 bases between the two germline ends. The CDR3 length is 16 residues.

The V call is TRBV11-2, the J call TRBJ1-2, with TRBD1 matching over 7 bases. J gave up 0 bases and V 5 bases, and 6 bases lay outside the gene matches. Germline V gene lookup returns CDR1 SGHAT and CDR2 FQNNGV. The CDR3 contains 15 residues. CDR3 loop: CASSPRDRSNYGYTF. Written as DNA, the CDR3 is TGTGCCAGCAGCCCCCGGGACAGATCTAACTATGGCTACACCTTC.

The chain uses TRBV14 and TRBJ1-2; D gene uncertain. Trimming took off 4 bases at V and 8 bases at J, with 17 bases between the two ends. Germline values: CDR1 SGHDN, CDR2 FVKESK. The CDR3 is made up of 14 amino acids. The CDR3 sequence is CASSPMGPSRGYTF. In DNA form, the CDR3 reads TGTGCCAGCAGCCCAATGGGCCCTTCTCGGGGCTACACCTTC.

The rearrangement joins TRBV24-1 to TRBJ2-2; 10 bases agree with TRBD2. Germline V lookup: CDR1 KGHDR, CDR2 SFDVKD. The CDR3 sequence is 14 residues long. After removal of 9 bases from V and 7 bases from J, the junction contained 7 bases not matched to a gene. CDR3 sequence: CATDGPSGSGELFF. CDR3 bases: TGTGCCACCGACGGCCCTAGCGGGAGCGGGGAGCTGTTTTTT.

The chain uses TRBV18 and TRBJ2-5; D possibly corresponds to TRBD1 (5 bases). This CDR3 region has 13 residues. Germline CDR1 reads KGHSH; CDR2 reads LQKENI. Trimming removed 3 bases at V and 3 bases at J, with 8 bases between. The CDR3 spells CASSPQGKETQYF. The DNA of the CDR3 is TGTGCCAGCTCACCTCAGGGAAAAGAGACCCAGTACTTC.

The genes are TRBV28 and TRBJ1-1; D ambiguous. The CDR3 is made up of 15 amino acids. V was cut by 5 bases and J by 0 bases, with 13 bases left in between. Germline lookup yields CDR1 MDHEN and CDR2 SYDVKM. The CDR3 reads CASSQLAEMNTEAFF. CDR3 sequence (DNA): TGTGCCAGCAGTCAGCTGGCAGAGATGAACACTGAAGCTTTCTTT.

This chain uses TRBV27 with TRBJ1-1; TRBD1 might be the D (5 bases). The CDR3 is made up of 14 amino acids. CDR1 and CDR2 (germline): MNHEY, SMNVEV (reference sequence). Trimming cost V 1 base and J 5 bases, with 11 bases left between them. The CDR3 loop is CASSLWPGRTEAFF. CDR3 sequence (DNA): TGTGCCAGCAGTTTATGGCCAGGGAGGACTGAAGCTTTCTTT.

V and J are TRBV18 and TRBJ2-1; 9 bases map to TRBD1. CDR1 and CDR2 from the germline V gene are KGHSH and LQKENI. The CDR3 contains 17 residues. The V gene end was trimmed by 3 bases and the J gene end by 4 bases; junction bases not matched to a gene: 10. The CDR3 loop is CASSPELFGTGYNEQFF. DNA of the CDR3: TGTGCCAGCTCACCTGAGTTATTCGGGACAGGGTACAATGAGCAGTTCTTC.

The chain combines TRBV28 with TRBJ1-1; a possible D gene is TRBD1 (5 bases). V shed 7 bases and J shed 0 bases, with 21 bases lying between them. CDR1 and CDR2 (germline): MDHEN, SYDVKM. The CDR3 length is 17 residues. The CDR3 DNA follows: TGTGCCAGCAAGATATGGGGGACGGGAATCTTGAACACTGAAGCTTTCTTT. It yields the protein CASKIWGTGILNTEAFF.

V usage is TRBV15 and J usage is TRBJ1-5; no firm D call. V was shortened by 5 bases and J by 2 bases, with 13 bases between the two germline ends. Germline V gene lookup returns CDR1 LNHNV and CDR2 YYDKDF (reference sequence). The CDR3 consists of 15 residues. The CDR3 region is CATSQAAFGNQPQHF. The CDR3 nucleotides are TGTGCCACCAGCCAGGCGGCGTTCGGCAATCAGCCCCAGCATTTT.

The chain recombines TRBV7-9 with TRBJ2-1; perhaps TRBD1 as D (6 bases). This CDR3 comprises 12 residues. CDR1 SEHNR and CDR2 FQNEAQ come from the germline V gene (reference sequence). V was pared by 1 base and J by 12 bases, with 10 bases between. The DNA of the CDR3 is TGTGCCAGCAGCTTAGGTACAGGGTTGCAGTTCTTC. Residues: CASSLGTGLQFF.

The chain is built from TRBV9 and TRBJ2-3; 14 bases are shared with TRBD2. The ends lost 4 bases at V and 10 bases at J; junction bases unmatched: 14. Germline V lookup: CDR1 SGDLS, CDR2 YYNGEE. The CDR3 extends over 17 amino acids. The DNA for the CDR3 is TGTGCCAGCAGCCCAAGCGCGGGGACTAGCGGGAGTTCGTCGCAGTATTTT. Amino acids: CASSPSAGTSGSSSQYF.

The chain couples TRBV7-2 to TRBJ2-7, with TRBD2 identical over 9 bases. The junction had 8 bases not matched to a gene; V was cut back by 6 bases and J by 2 bases. Germline lookup yields CDR1 SGHTA and CDR2 FQGNSA. This CDR3 has 15 amino acids. The CDR3 sequence: CASRAGGSTAYEQYF. CDR3 sequence (DNA): TGTGCCAGCAGGGCGGGAGGGAGTACGGCCTACGAGCAGTACTTC.

The chain uses TRBV18 and TRBJ1-3; 7 bases map to TRBD1. Germline V gene data show CDR1 as KGHSH and CDR2 as LQKENI. The V and J ends lost 4 bases and 0 bases, in that order; junction bases with no gene match: 6. The CDR3 is made up of 16 amino acids. CDR3 DNA: TGTGCCAGCTCACTCGGGACAGCCTACTCTGGAAACACCATATATTTT. This codes for CASSLGTAYSGNTIYF.

The chain uses TRBV4-3 and TRBJ2-7; TRBD2 is a possible D gene (6 bases). Trimming left V 0 bases short and J 0 bases short, with 15 bases between. Germline CDR1 LGHNA, CDR2 YSLEER. This CDR3 is 17 amino acids long. The CDR3 region is CASSQDALASSSYEQYF. The CDR3 coding sequence is TGCGCCAGCAGCCAAGATGCTCTAGCGTCGAGCTCCTACGAGCAGTACTTC.

This clone turned up a few times. At the DNA level, this CDR3 is encoded by other sequences in the same sample as well. The CDR3 protein is CASSAQETQYF. The DNA for the CDR3 is TGCGCCAGCAGCGCCCAAGAGACCCAGTACTTC. This chain connects TRBV5-1 to TRBJ2-5, with D unclear. Looked up from germline, CDR1 is SGHRS and CDR2 is YFSETQ. V lost 4 bases to trimming and J lost 1 base, with 2 bases between them. The CDR3 covers 11 residues.

The chain has TRBV6-2 or TRBV6-3 and TRBJ2-7, with D perhaps matching TRBD2 (6 bases). V was cut by 5 bases and J by 0 bases, with 14 bases left in between. There are 15 residues in the CDR3. CDR1 and CDR2 from the germline V gene are MNHEY and SVGEGT. CDR3 in amino acids: CASSIAALFSYEQYF. DNA of the CDR3: TGTGCCAGCAGTATAGCGGCGCTTTTCTCCTACGAGCAGTACTTC.

The chain has TRBV18 and TRBJ1-2; TRBD1 is a possible D gene (6 bases). Trimming left V 8 bases short and J 3 bases short, with 13 bases between. The CDR3 contains 13 residues. Germline-derived CDR1 and CDR2 are KGHSH and LQKENI. For the CDR3, the DNA is TGTGCCAGCCCGGCCGAGGGGGACTATGGCTACACCTTC. Protein: CASPAEGDYGYTF.

V usage is TRBV19 and J usage is TRBJ1-2; a weak D match, TRBD1 (6 bases). The CDR3 extends over 16 amino acids. V lost 3 bases to trimming and J lost 6 bases, with 20 bases between them. The germline CDR1 and CDR2 sequences are LNHDA and SQIVND (reference sequence). CDR3 in DNA: TGTGCCAGTAGTATCGATCTCAGGGGCAGGGGCGATGGCTACACCTTC. The encoded protein is CASSIDLRGRGDGYTF.

The J gene is TRBJ2-7, the V gene TRBV30, with 8 bases lining up with TRBD1. The CDR3 has 15 residues. Losses at the gene ends were 0 bases for V and 1 base for J; bases not matched to a gene: 5. Germline values: CDR1 GTSNPN, CDR2 SVGIG (reference sequence). Written as DNA, the CDR3 is TGTGCCTGGAGTGTAGGGACAGGACTTTCCTACGAGCAGTACTTC. The encoded protein is CAWSVGTGLSYEQYF.

This clone was seen a single time. This rearrangement joins TRBV10-2 to TRBJ1-1; D unresolved. Looked up from germline, CDR1 is WSHSY and CDR2 is SAAADI. Deletions cut 3 bases from V and 0 bases from J, with 20 bases between. This CDR3 spans 18 amino acids. The CDR3 DNA follows: TGCGCCAGCAGTGACCGCCATAGTAGAGGAACCATGAACACTGAAGCTTTCTTT. Its protein product is CASSDRHSRGTMNTEAFF.

V gene TRBV6-2 or TRBV6-3 combines with J gene TRBJ2-7; D might be TRBD2 (5 bases). The CDR3 totals 15 residues. Germline V gives CDR1 MNHEY, CDR2 SVGEGT. Trimming cost V 5 bases and J 9 bases, with 23 bases left between them. The CDR3 loop is CASSHPLRAVLRQYF. The CDR3 nucleotides read TGTGCCAGCAGTCACCCCCTGCGAGCGGTACTCCGGCAGTACTTC.

The chain has TRBV9 and TRBJ2-2; TRBD2 matches 9 bases. Unmatched junction bases numbered 9, after V lost 0 bases and J lost 6 bases. CDR1 SGDLS and CDR2 YYNGEE come from the germline V gene. The CDR3 runs to 17 residues. Here the CDR3 reads CASSVVAGGPSAGELFF. The DNA of the CDR3 is TGTGCCAGCAGCGTAGTTGCGGGAGGGCCCTCTGCCGGGGAGCTGTTTTTT.

The sample holds a few counts of this clone. The rearrangement joins TRBV14 to TRBJ2-7, with a tentative D call TRBD2 (5 bases). The CDR3 consists of 16 residues. Trimming stripped 1 base from V and 1 base from J, with 14 bases between. CDR1 is SGHDN, CDR2 FVKESK, per germline. CDR3 in amino acids: CASSQVLGFSSYEQYF. In nucleotides, the CDR3 is TGTGCCAGCAGCCAAGTACTAGGGTTCAGTTCCTACGAGCAGTACTTC.